This TCR beta chain was recovered during a study of vaccination effects on CD4 cells after COVID-19. About the research overall: Wells of more than 1.5 million PBMC each were grown with around 10 IU/ml IL-2 and roughly 10 ug/ml peptides.

Germline loops: CDR1 LGHDT, CDR2 YNNKEL (reference sequence). The V gene lost 1 base and the J gene lost 0 bases, with 7 bases spanning the gap. CDR3 length: 15 residues. Isolating CD4+ T cells followed around nine days of culture. Vaccination of participants consisted of two doses of either the BNT162b2 or mRNA-1273 vaccine. In the vaccine recipients, nucleocapsid antibodies were negative and there was no prior SARS-CoV-2 infection. Repertoires were generated with immunoSEQ multiplex PCR, while TCRdb's copy carries only in-frame clones and drops some. The sample has fewer than 10,000 clones; around 76% are singletons. To note about this clone: Antigen unknown.

This TCR derives from a human donor who received a COVID-19 vaccine. Sequenced material: CD4+ T cells from PBMCs cultured without peptide, taken after COVID-19 vaccination. The chain recombines TRBV3-1 (or the pseudogene TRBV3-2) with TRBJ2-1; D is ambiguous. The CDR3 DNA sequence: TGTGCCAGCAGCCAAGCGGGCGGCTCCTACAATGAGCAGTTCTTC. Its translation is CASSQAGGSYNEQFF.